The 6 T cell receptor beta chains in this list originate from one sample, sequenced in a study of blood T cell repertoires in COVID-19. The repertoire was sequenced with immunoSEQ multiplex PCR; TCRdb's copy has only in-frame clones and lacks some. The sample holds 250,000 to 350,000 clones; 87% are singletons and the top ten take approximately 5%. Sequences were obtained from PBMCs or T cells enriched from blood (not recorded which). The source of these receptors is a woman in her thirties who had recovered from COVID-19.

This chain joins TRBV7-9 and TRBJ1-4; no clear D gene. Trimming took off 2 bases at V and 7 bases at J, with 17 bases between the two ends. The germline V gene has CDR1 SEHNR and CDR2 FQNEAQ (reference sequence). The CDR3 contains 16 residues. This chain's CDR3 is CASSLPFEGRSEKLFF. CDR3 nucleotide sequence: TGTGCCAGCAGCTTACCTTTTGAGGGAAGGAGTGAAAAACTGTTTTTT.

This chain connects TRBV18 to TRBJ1-5; the D is unclear. CDR3 length: 15 amino acids. V was shortened by 4 bases and J by 0 bases, with 10 bases between the two germline ends. Germline V lookup: CDR1 KGHSH, CDR2 LQKENI. CDR3 residues: CASSQIHGSNQPQHF. The DNA of the CDR3 is TGTGCCAGCTCACAAATTCACGGTAGCAATCAGCCCCAGCATTTT.

This clone has a handful of counts. The chain uses TRBV2 and TRBJ2-3; 14 bases map to TRBD2. The V gene end was trimmed by 8 bases and the J gene end by 4 bases; junction bases not matched to a gene: 5. CDR1 and CDR2 (germline): SNHLY, FYNNEI. The CDR3 length is 15 residues. The CDR3 loop reads CASQTSGGGPDTQYF. The CDR3 nucleotides read TGTGCCAGCCAGACTAGCGGGGGGGGGCCAGATACGCAGTATTTT. The whole variable domain, filled in from reference TRBV2 and TRBJ2-3, reads EPEVTQTPSHQVTQMGQEVILRCVPISNHLYFYWYRQILGQKVEFLVSFYNNEISEKSEIFDDQFSVERPDGSNFTLKIRSTKLEDSAMYFCASQTSGGGPDTQYFGPGTRLTVL.

This sequence joins TRBV20-1 and TRBJ1-2; a weak D match, TRBD1 (6 bases). CDR1 and CDR2 from the germline V gene are DFQATT and SNEGSKA (reference sequence). V was shortened by 7 bases and J by 4 bases, with 10 bases between the two germline ends. The CDR3 totals 11 residues. The CDR3 DNA sequence: TGCAGTGGGAAGACAGGCTATGGCTACACCTTC. It translates to CSGKTGYGYTF.

The V call is TRBV2, the J call TRBJ1-2; tentative D call: TRBD1 (6 bases). The CDR3 runs to 12 residues. Trimming took off 8 bases at V and 7 bases at J, with 14 bases between the two ends. Germline lookup yields CDR1 SNHLY and CDR2 FYNNEI. The CDR3 nucleotides read TGTGCCAGCGACGGACAGTCCGGTGGCTACACCTTC. Translated, it gives CASDGQSGGYTF.

V usage is TRBV7-9 and J usage is TRBJ2-5; no definite D call. The CDR3 consists of 15 residues. Trimming took 3 bases from V and 5 from J, leaving 16 bases between them. Looked up from germline, CDR1 is SEHNR and CDR2 is FQNEAQ (reference sequence). CDR3 bases: TGTGCCAGCAGCTTTTTGACATTACGGTCGGAGACCCAGTACTTC. Amino acids: CASSFLTLRSETQYF.